The present T cell receptor (beta chain) was sequenced within a study of T cells after yellow fever vaccination. Overall study findings and caveats: Most primary-vaccination clones recurred post-booster (around 95% CD4, about 87% CD8).

Trimming pared 4 bases from V and 2 bases from J, leaving 11 bases between. CDR1 is SGHNT, CDR2 YYREEE, per germline (reference sequence). The CDR3 runs 14 residues. TCRdb analysed the 5' RACE reads with MiXCR anew, one entry per CDR3 protein. The sample lists some 350,000 distinct CDR3 sequences; roughly 4% were seen once. This clonotype has a handful of counts. What it binds is not known. The chain recombines TRBV5-4 with TRBJ2-3; no clear D. The clonotype comes from a young man who received the YFV17D yellow fever vaccine. Source: PBMCs, taken 5 days after the yellow fever booster vaccination. The CDR3 nucleotides are TGTGCCAGCAGCGAGGACCGGTACACAGATACGCAGTATTTT. This codes for CASSEDRYTDTQYF.